A single sample gave rise to the 23 T cell receptor beta chains below, sequenced in a study of blood T cell repertoires in COVID-19. Profiled with immunoSEQ multiplex PCR; TCRdb holds only in-frame clones, not every one. The sample has under 75,000 clones, around 90% seen once. The sequenced material came from peripheral blood. These receptors all come from a man between 60 and 70 years old with active COVID-19.

The chain couples TRBV7-8 to TRBJ2-1; 16 nucleotides agree with TRBD2. CDR3 length equals 19 residues. Per germline, CDR1 SGHVS and CDR2 FQNEAQ. V lost 5 bases to trimming and J lost 1 base; unmatched junction nucleotides: 8. The CDR3 is CASSHLGLAGGRSYNEQFF. The CDR3 nucleotides read TGTGCCAGCAGCCACCTGGGACTAGCGGGGGGGCGATCCTACAATGAGCAGTTCTTC.

The CDR3 loop reads CASRGDRRGEAFF. For the CDR3, the DNA is TGTGCCAGCAGAGGGGACAGACGAGGTGAGGCTTTCTTT. This sequence joins TRBV6-5 and TRBJ1-1; 7 nucleotides agree with TRBD1. CDR1 is MNHEY and CDR2 is SVGAGI in the germline V gene. This CDR3 spans 13 amino acids. With V trimmed by 6 bases and J by 11 bases, 12 bases remained unmatched.

The chain is built from TRBV9 and TRBJ1-2; D is perhaps TRBD1 (6 bases). The CDR3 has 13 amino acids. V gave up 4 bases and J gave up 4 bases, with 11 bases separating them. The germline V gene encodes CDR1 SGDLS and CDR2 YYNGEE. The CDR3 region is CASSPTGGYGYTF. CDR3 nucleotides: TGTGCCAGCAGCCCGACAGGAGGCTATGGCTACACCTTC. Full variable domain (missing parts from reference TRBV9 and TRBJ1-2): DSGVTQTPKHLITATGQRVTLRCSPRSGDLSVYWYQQSLDQGLQFLIQYYNGEERAKGNILERFSAQQFPDLHSELNLSSLELGDSALYFCASSPTGGYGYTFGSGTRLTVV.

The J gene is TRBJ2-1, the V gene TRBV27; the match to TRBD2 covers 8 bases. CDR3 size: 16 residues. V gave up 5 bases and J gave up 5 bases; unmatched junction bases: 11. Germline CDR1 is MNHEY and CDR2 is SMNVEV (reference sequence). CDR3 protein: CASSPRGLVSHNEQFF. The CDR3 nucleotides are TGTGCCAGCAGTCCGCGGGGACTAGTTAGTCACAATGAGCAGTTCTTC.

The chain joins TRBV6-5 to TRBJ2-7; TRBD2 matches 11 bases. CDR1 is MNHEY and CDR2 is SVGAGI in the germline V gene. After removal of 0 bases from V and 6 bases from J, the junction contained 4 bases not matched to a gene. CDR3 size: 15 residues. The CDR3 is CASSYSTSGTGEQYF. DNA of the CDR3: TGTGCCAGCAGTTACTCGACTAGCGGGACCGGCGAGCAGTACTTC.

V and J are TRBV9 and TRBJ2-7; 7 nucleotides match TRBD2. CDR1 is SGDLS and CDR2 is YYNGEE in the germline V gene. With 4 bases clipped from V and 2 bases from J, the junction kept 12 bases outside the gene matches. This CDR3 is 16 amino acids long. The CDR3 DNA reads as TGTGCCAGCAGCCCATCCGGGCGGGAGAACGCCTACGAGCAGTACTTC. Residues: CASSPSGRENAYEQYF.

The chain couples TRBV4-3 to TRBJ1-4; D is uncertain. Germline assignment: CDR1 LGHNA and CDR2 YSLEER. The CDR3 spans 17 residues. The V gene lost 0 bases and the J gene lost 4 bases, with 15 bases spanning the gap. The CDR3 is CASSQDTPSRNNEKLFF. The CDR3 DNA reads as TGCGCCAGCAGCCAAGATACCCCGAGCCGAAATAATGAAAAACTGTTTTTT.

The chain links TRBV6-6 to TRBJ2-6; D is undetermined. The V gene's germline CDR1 is MNHNY and CDR2 SVGAGI (reference sequence). The CDR3 consists of 15 residues. V shed 3 bases and J shed 0 bases, with 6 bases lying between them. CDR3: CASSYKRSGANVLTF. CDR3 in DNA: TGTGCCAGCAGTTATAAGCGCTCTGGGGCCAACGTCCTGACTTTC.

The genes are TRBV21-1 and TRBJ2-2; the DNA was not compared with TRBD1, the D call given in the table. TRBV21-1 is flagged as a pseudogene. CDR3 length: 16 residues. CDR3 residues: CASSSSQGLRTGELFF. The CDR3 region has the DNA TGTGCCAGCAGCAGTTCCCAGGGGTTACGGACCGGGGAGCTGTTTTTT.

The J gene is TRBJ2-3, the V gene TRBV18; TRBD1 matches at 7 bases. Trimming removed 4 bases from V and 5 bases from J; junction bases left unmatched: 6. The CDR3 runs 14 residues. CDR1 and CDR2 from the germline V gene are KGHSH and LQKENI. CDR3: CASSLRQGQDTQYF. The CDR3, as DNA: TGTGCCAGCTCACTACGACAGGGTCAAGATACGCAGTATTTT.

The chain uses TRBV28 and TRBJ2-1, with 7 bases fitting TRBD2. V shed 6 bases, J shed 2 bases, and the junction held 10 bases outside the gene matches. The CDR3 runs 16 residues. Germline CDR1 and CDR2: MDHEN and SYDVKM. CDR3 bases: TGTGCCAGCAGCAGGGTGGCGGGAGCTACCTACAATGAGCAGTTCTTC. Its protein product is CASSRVAGATYNEQFF.

This clone occurred once. The genes are TRBV7-2 and TRBJ2-5; TRBD2 might be the D (6 bases). The length of the CDR3 is 13 residues. Germline V CDR1 and CDR2: SGHTA, FQGNSA. Trimming shortened V by 5 bases and J by 3 bases, and 10 bases separated the two germline ends. CDR3 nucleotides: TGTGCCAGCAGCGGGGGACTGGAAGAGACCCAGTACTTC. Its translation is CASSGGLEETQYF. Drawing the rest from reference TRBV7-2 and TRBJ2-5, the complete variable domain is GAGVSQSPSNKVTEKGKDVELRCDPISGHTALYWYRQSLGQGLEFLIYFQGNSAPDKSGLPSDRFSAERTGGSVSTLTIQRTQQEDSAVYLCASSGGLEETQYFGPGTRLLVL.

DNA for the CDR3: TGTGCCAGCAGCGTAGCGTCGGATACGCAGTATTTT. Translation: CASSVASDTQYF. The V gene is TRBV9, the J gene TRBJ2-3; D gene ambiguous. V was clipped by 0 bases and J by 6 bases, with 5 bases between them. This CDR3 has 12 residues. Germline V gives CDR1 SGDLS, CDR2 YYNGEE.

V usage is TRBV27 and J usage is TRBJ2-2, with TRBD2 matching 7 bases. The V segment lost 5 bases and the J segment 1 base; nucleotides outside the gene matches: 10. This CDR3 comprises 17 residues. In germline, CDR1 is MNHEY, CDR2 SMNVEV (reference sequence). CDR3 residues: CASSPKPLAKNTGELFF. The CDR3 DNA reads as TGTGCCAGCAGTCCCAAACCACTAGCGAAGAACACCGGGGAGCTGTTTTTT.

The V call is TRBV11-3, the J call TRBJ2-1; perhaps TRBD2 as D (6 bases). Germline CDR1 and CDR2: SGHNT and YENEEA. The CDR3 is 15 residues long. Trimming cost V 4 bases and J 1 base, with 11 bases left between them. The CDR3 is CASSSRLVSYNEQFF. CDR3 DNA sequence: TGTGCCAGCAGCTCGCGACTAGTATCCTACAATGAGCAGTTCTTC.

The V gene is TRBV28, the J gene TRBJ1-5, with 7 bases that match TRBD1. V trimming: 2 bases; J trimming: 7 bases; junction bases outside the gene matches: 2. The CDR3 consists of 13 residues. CDR1 is MDHEN and CDR2 is SYDVKM in the germline V gene. The DNA of the CDR3 is TGTGCCAGCAGTTTAACAGGGGTACAGCCCCAGCATTTT. Translated: CASSLTGVQPQHF.

The V call is TRBV11-2, the J call TRBJ1-4; D might be TRBD1 (6 bases). Per germline, CDR1 SGHAT and CDR2 FQNNGV. The CDR3 loop spans 18 amino acids. Between the trimmed V and J ends, which lost 1 base and 1 base, there was a span of 16 bases. CDR3 bases: TGTGCCAGCAGCTTAGGTTTTGGGACAAGTAAAACTAATGAAAAACTGTTTTTT. Translating gives CASSLGFGTSKTNEKLFF.

V gene TRBV7-2 combines with J gene TRBJ2-1, with 13 bases fitting TRBD2. With 4 bases clipped from V and 10 bases from J, the junction kept 7 bases outside the gene matches. This CDR3 is 15 amino acids long. Per germline, CDR1 SGHTA and CDR2 FQGNSA. The CDR3 coding sequence is TGTGCCAGCAGCTCATCCCCACTAGCGGGGGGGGAGCAGTTCTTC. This codes for CASSSSPLAGGEQFF.

This clone was observed once. This chain connects TRBV4-1 to TRBJ2-3; the D is unclear. The CDR3 is made up of 15 amino acids. Trimming shortened V by 0 bases and J by 4 bases, and 11 bases separated the two germline ends. Per the germline V gene, CDR1 is MGHRA and CDR2 is YSYEKL. The CDR3, as DNA: TGCGCCAGCAGCCAAGATTGGCCGAAGTCAGATACGCAGTATTTT. This sequence encodes CASSQDWPKSDTQYF.

V is TRBV27 and J is TRBJ1-2; 7 bases match TRBD1. Per germline, CDR1 MNHEY and CDR2 SMNVEV (reference sequence). V lost 4 bases and J lost 4; bases outside the gene matches: 12. This CDR3 comprises 16 residues. The CDR3 bases are TGTGCCAGCAGTTCCCTAGATGACAGGGTATCCTATGGCTACACCTTC. Residues: CASSSLDDRVSYGYTF.

The chain joins TRBV6-5 to TRBJ1-4; D unresolved. Between the trimmed V and J ends, which lost 4 bases and 7 bases, there was a span of 16 bases. This CDR3 contains 15 residues. CDR1 and CDR2 from the germline V gene are MNHEY and SVGAGI. DNA of the CDR3: TGTGCCAGCAGTTCGTACCAGGCGGCGGGTGAAAAACTGTTTTTT. Its protein is CASSSYQAAGEKLFF.

V is TRBV3-1 (or the pseudogene TRBV3-2) and J is TRBJ2-3; TRBD2 matches 10 bases. Germline CDR1 is LGHDT and CDR2 is YNNKEL (reference sequence). The CDR3 sequence is 15 residues long. V was pared by 3 bases and J by 3 bases, with 3 bases of the junction left unmatched. The CDR3 DNA reads as TGTGCCAGCAGCCATGTAGCGGGGGGTACAGATACGCAGTATTTT. Translating gives CASSHVAGGTDTQYF.

J is TRBJ2-1 and V is TRBV19; 10 bases fit TRBD1. There are 16 residues in the CDR3. The germline V gene encodes CDR1 LNHDA and CDR2 SQIVND (reference sequence). With V trimmed by 6 bases and J by 7 bases, 12 bases remained unmatched. CDR3 protein: CASRSLWDRGRNEQFF. The CDR3 DNA reads as TGTGCCAGTAGAAGCCTCTGGGACAGGGGCAGGAATGAGCAGTTCTTC.